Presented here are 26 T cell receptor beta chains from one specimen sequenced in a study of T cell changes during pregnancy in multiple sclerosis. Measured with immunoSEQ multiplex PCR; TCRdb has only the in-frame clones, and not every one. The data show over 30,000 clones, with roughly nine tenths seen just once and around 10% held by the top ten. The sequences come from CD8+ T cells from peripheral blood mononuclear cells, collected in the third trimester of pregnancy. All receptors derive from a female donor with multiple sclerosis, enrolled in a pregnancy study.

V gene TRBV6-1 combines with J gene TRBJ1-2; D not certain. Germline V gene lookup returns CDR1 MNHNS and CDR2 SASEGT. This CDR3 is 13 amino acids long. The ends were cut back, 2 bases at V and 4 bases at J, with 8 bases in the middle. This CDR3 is CASSEQTFYGYTF. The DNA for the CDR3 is TGTGCCAGCAGTGAACAGACATTCTATGGCTACACCTTC.

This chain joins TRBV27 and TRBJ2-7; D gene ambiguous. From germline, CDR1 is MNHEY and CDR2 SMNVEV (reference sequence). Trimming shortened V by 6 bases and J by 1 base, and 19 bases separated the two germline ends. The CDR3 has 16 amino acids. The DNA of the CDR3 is TGTGCCAGCAGCCCCACGGTGTTAGAGGCTTCCTACGAGCAGTACTTC. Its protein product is CASSPTVLEASYEQYF.

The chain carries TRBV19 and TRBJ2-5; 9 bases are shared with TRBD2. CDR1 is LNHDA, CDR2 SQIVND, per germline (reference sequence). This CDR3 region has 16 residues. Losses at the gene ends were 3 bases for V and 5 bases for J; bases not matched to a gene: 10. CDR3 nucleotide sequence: TGTGCCAGTAGTATTGGGCTAGCGGGACCGGGGGAGACCCAGTACTTC. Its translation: CASSIGLAGPGETQYF.

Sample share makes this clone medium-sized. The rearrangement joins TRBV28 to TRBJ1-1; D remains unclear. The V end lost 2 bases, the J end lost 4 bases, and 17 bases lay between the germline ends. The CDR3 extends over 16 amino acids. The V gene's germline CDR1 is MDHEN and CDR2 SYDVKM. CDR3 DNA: TGTGCCAGCAGTTTACCCTTTTTGGGTGAGGGCACTGAAGCTTTCTTT. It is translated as CASSLPFLGEGTEAFF.

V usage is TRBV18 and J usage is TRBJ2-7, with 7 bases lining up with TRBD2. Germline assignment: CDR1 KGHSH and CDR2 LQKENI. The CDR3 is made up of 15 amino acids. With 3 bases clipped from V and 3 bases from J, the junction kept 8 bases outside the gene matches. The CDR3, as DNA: TGTGCCAGCTCACCTCTACCCCGGGGGGACTACGAGCAGTACTTC. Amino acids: CASSPLPRGDYEQYF.

CDR3 DNA: TGTGCCAGCACCGATACAGGGGTGGCCGGGGAGCTGTTTTTT. It codes for CASTDTGVAGELFF. The rearrangement uses TRBV9 and TRBJ2-2; 7 nucleotides agree with TRBD1. The germline gives CDR1 SGDLS, CDR2 YYNGEE. The CDR3 has 14 amino acids. V shed 6 bases and J 6 bases; nucleotides not matched to a gene: 8.

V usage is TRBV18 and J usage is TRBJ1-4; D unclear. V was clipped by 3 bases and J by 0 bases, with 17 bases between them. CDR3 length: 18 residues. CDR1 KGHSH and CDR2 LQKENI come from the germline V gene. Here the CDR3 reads CASSPSRMESATNEKLFF. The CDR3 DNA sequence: TGTGCCAGCTCACCTTCCCGGATGGAGTCTGCAACTAATGAAAAACTGTTTTTT.

The CDR3 here is CACGVGAESEQYF. The CDR3 nucleotides are TGTGCCTGCGGGGTCGGCGCCGAAAGCGAGCAGTACTTC. The rearrangement links TRBV2 to TRBJ2-7; TRBD2 might be the D (6 bases). Trimming pared 11 bases from V and 6 bases from J, leaving 20 bases between. The CDR3 has 13 residues. Germline V gene lookup returns CDR1 SNHLY and CDR2 FYNNEI.

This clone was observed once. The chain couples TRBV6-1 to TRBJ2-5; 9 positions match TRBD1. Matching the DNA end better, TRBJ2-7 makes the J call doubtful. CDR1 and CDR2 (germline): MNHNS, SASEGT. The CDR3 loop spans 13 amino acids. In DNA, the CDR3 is TGTGCCAGCAGTGAGGACAGGGGATACGAGCAGTACTTC. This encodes CASSEDRGYEQYF.

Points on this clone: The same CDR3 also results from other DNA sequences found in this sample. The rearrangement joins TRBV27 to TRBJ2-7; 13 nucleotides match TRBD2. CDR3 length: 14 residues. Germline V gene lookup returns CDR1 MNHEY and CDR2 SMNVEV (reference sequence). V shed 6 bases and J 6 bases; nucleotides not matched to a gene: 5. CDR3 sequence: CASSPGLAGAEQYF. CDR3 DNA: TGTGCCAGCAGCCCCGGACTAGCGGGGGCCGAGCAGTACTTC.

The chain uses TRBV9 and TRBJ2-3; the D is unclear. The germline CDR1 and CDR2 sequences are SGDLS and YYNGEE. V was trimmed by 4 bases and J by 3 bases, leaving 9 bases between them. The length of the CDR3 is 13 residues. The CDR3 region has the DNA TGTGCCAGCAGCCGGGTTTCGACAGATACGCAGTATTTT. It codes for CASSRVSTDTQYF. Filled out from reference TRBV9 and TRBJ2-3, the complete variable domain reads DSGVTQTPKHLITATGQRVTLRCSPRSGDLSVYWYQQSLDQGLQFLIQYYNGEERAKGNILERFSAQQFPDLHSELNLSSLELGDSALYFCASSRVSTDTQYFGPGTRLTVL.

The CDR3: CASSSRTGKLLNTEAFF. Written as DNA, the CDR3 is TGCGCCAGCAGCTCGCGGACAGGGAAACTATTGAACACTGAAGCTTTCTTT. This sequence joins TRBV5-1 and TRBJ1-1; 8 nucleotides agree with TRBD1. V was clipped by 3 bases and J by 0 bases; unmatched bases: 10. This CDR3 contains 17 residues. CDR1 SGHRS and CDR2 YFSETQ come from the germline V gene.

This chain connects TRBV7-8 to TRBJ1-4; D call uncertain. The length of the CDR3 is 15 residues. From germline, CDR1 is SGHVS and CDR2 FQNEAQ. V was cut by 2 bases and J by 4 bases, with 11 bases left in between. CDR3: CASSLRKALNEKLFF. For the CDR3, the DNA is TGTGCCAGCAGCTTACGAAAAGCCCTTAATGAAAAACTGTTTTTT.

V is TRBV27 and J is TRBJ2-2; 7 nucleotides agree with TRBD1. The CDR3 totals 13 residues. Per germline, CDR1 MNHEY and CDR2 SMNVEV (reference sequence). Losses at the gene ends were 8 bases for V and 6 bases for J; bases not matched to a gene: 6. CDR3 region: CASCTGVSGELFF. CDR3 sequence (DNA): TGTGCCAGCTGTACAGGGGTATCCGGGGAGCTGTTTTTT.

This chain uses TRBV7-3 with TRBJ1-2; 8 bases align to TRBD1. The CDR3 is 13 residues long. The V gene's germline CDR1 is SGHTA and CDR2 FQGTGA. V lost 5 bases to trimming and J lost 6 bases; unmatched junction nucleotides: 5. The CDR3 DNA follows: TGTGCCAGCAGCCCAGGACAGGGTAATGGCTACACCTTC. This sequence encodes CASSPGQGNGYTF.

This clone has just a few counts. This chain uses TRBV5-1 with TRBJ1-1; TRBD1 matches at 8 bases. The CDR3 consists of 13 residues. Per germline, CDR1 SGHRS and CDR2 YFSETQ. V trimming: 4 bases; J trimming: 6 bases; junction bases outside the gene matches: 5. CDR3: CASSLDRDAEAFF. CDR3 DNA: TGCGCCAGCAGCCTGGACAGGGACGCTGAAGCTTTCTTT.

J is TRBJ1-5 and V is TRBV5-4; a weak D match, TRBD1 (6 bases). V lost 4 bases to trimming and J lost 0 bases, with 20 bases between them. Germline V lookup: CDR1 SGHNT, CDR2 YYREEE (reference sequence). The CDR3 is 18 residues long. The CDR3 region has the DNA TGTGCCAGCAGCGTCCCGGGACGGGACATCGATAGCAATCAGCCCCAGCATTTT. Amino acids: CASSVPGRDIDSNQPQHF.

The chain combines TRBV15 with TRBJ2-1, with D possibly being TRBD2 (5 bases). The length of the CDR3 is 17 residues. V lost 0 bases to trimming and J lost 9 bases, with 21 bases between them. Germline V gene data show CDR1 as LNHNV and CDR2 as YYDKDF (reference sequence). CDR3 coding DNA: TGTGCCACCAGCAGAGATCCCCTAGGAGGACCAGGCAGTGAGCAGTTCTTC. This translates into CATSRDPLGGPGSEQFF.

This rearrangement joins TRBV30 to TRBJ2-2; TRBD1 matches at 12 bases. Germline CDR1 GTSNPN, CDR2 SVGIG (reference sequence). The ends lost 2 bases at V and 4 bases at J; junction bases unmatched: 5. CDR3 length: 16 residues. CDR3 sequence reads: CAWSPTGQGATGELFF. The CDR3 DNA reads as TGTGCCTGGAGTCCTACGGGACAGGGGGCCACCGGGGAGCTGTTTTTT.

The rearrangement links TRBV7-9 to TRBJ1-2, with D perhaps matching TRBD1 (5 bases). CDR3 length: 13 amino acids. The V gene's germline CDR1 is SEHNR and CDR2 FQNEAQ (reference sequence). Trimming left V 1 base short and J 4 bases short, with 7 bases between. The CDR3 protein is CASSLGQLYGYTF. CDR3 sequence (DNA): TGTGCCAGCAGCTTAGGACAGCTCTATGGCTACACCTTC.

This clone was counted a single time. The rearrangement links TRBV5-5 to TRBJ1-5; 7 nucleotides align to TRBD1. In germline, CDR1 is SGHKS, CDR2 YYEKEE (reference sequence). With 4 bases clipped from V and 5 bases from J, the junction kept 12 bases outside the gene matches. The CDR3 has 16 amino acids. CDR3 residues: CASSRTGVGIDQPQHF. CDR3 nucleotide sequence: TGTGCCAGCAGCCGGACAGGTGTTGGGATCGATCAGCCCCAGCATTTT.

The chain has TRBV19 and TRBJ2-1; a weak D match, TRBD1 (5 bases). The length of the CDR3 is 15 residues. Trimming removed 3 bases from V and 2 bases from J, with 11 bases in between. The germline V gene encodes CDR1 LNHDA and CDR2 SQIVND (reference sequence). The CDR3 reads CASSIGSGPYNEQFF. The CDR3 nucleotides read TGTGCCAGTAGTATCGGATCAGGGCCCTACAATGAGCAGTTCTTC.

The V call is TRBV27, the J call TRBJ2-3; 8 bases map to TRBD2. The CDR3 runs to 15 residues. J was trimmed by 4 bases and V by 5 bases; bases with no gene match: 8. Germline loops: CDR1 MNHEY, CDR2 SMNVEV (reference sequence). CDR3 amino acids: CASSIQREIADTQYF. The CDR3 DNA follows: TGTGCCAGCAGTATCCAGCGGGAGATAGCAGATACGCAGTATTTT.

The CDR3 DNA sequence: TGTGCCAGCAGAGCCAGGACAGGCCTTAGCACAGATACGCAGTATTTT. Protein: CASRARTGLSTDTQYF. The chain links TRBV28 to TRBJ2-3; TRBD1 matches 7 bases. The CDR3 extends over 16 amino acids. Trimming cost V 6 bases and J 0 bases; bases outside gene matches: 9. Per the germline V gene, CDR1 is MDHEN and CDR2 is SYDVKM.

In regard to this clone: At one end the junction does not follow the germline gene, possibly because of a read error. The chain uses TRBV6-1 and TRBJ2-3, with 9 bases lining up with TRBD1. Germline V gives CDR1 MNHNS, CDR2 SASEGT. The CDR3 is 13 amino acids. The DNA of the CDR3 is TGTGCCAGCAGTGAAGGGGACAGGGCTATACCTCTTTTT. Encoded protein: CASSEGDRAIPLF.

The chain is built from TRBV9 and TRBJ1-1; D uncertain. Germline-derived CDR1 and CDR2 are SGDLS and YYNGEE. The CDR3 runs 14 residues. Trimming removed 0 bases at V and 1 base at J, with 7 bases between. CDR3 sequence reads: CASSVVFGNTEAFF. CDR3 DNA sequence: TGTGCCAGCAGCGTAGTGTTCGGGAACACTGAAGCTTTCTTT.